The next 27 T cell receptor beta chains were all read from a single sample in a study of Ad26.COV2.S vaccination and SARS-CoV-2 variants. Treatment specified: around 19 received Ad26.COV2.S at low or high dose, single or two shots; a few received placebo; per-sample allocation not given. Collection of the samples took place on day 63 after the first injection of vaccine or placebo. Here immunoSEQ multiplex PCR was the method, and the copy in TCRdb shows in-frame clones only, minus some. This sample has about 460,000 clones, with nearly 90% found just once. The source material was peripheral blood, sampled in a trial of Ad26.COV2.S vaccine versus placebo. These receptors originate from a person between 18 and 60 years old who received the Ad26.COV2.S COVID-19 vaccine or a placebo.

The chain carries TRBV5-1 and TRBJ2-3, with D perhaps matching TRBD1 (6 bases). The CDR3 loop spans 16 amino acids. Germline V CDR1 and CDR2: SGHRS, YFSETQ. Trimming pared 0 bases from V and 1 base from J, leaving 12 bases between. The CDR3 loop is CASSLEDHRGTDTQYF. CDR3 nucleotides: TGCGCCAGCAGCTTGGAGGATCACAGGGGCACAGATACGCAGTATTTT.

CDR3 DNA sequence: TGCGCCAGCAGCCAAGGTGCGGGAGCTTTTGGCAATGAGCAGTTCTTC. Residues: CASSQGAGAFGNEQFF. V usage is TRBV4-1 and J usage is TRBJ2-1; TRBD2 matches 7 bases. From germline, CDR1 is MGHRA and CDR2 YSYEKL. The V segment lost 1 base and the J segment 6 bases; nucleotides outside the gene matches: 9. CDR3 length: 16 amino acids.

The chain joins TRBV10-2 to TRBJ1-1, with 10 bases fitting TRBD1. From germline, CDR1 is WSHSY and CDR2 SAAADI. The CDR3 is made up of 12 amino acids. Unmatched junction bases numbered 3, after V lost 5 bases and J lost 9 bases. CDR3: CASSPDRGQAFF. For the CDR3, the DNA is TGCGCCAGCAGTCCAGACAGGGGGCAAGCTTTCTTT.

The CDR3 DNA follows: TGTGCCAGCAGCCAAACTGGGACAGGAGGCTCCTACGAGCAGTACTTC. This translates into CASSQTGTGGSYEQYF. This chain connects TRBV3-1 (or the pseudogene TRBV3-2) to TRBJ2-7, with 8 bases fitting TRBD1. Trimming at V came to 2 bases and at J to 0 bases, leaving 6 bases not matched to a gene. The CDR3 runs 16 residues. Germline V lookup: CDR1 LGHDT, CDR2 YNNKEL (reference sequence).

This chain joins TRBV4-1 and TRBJ1-1; tentatively, D is TRBD1 (6 bases). V was shortened by 4 bases and J by 4 bases, with 16 bases between the two germline ends. In germline, CDR1 is MGHRA, CDR2 YSYEKL. CDR3 length: 15 amino acids. CDR3 sequence: CASSPKQGMRTEAFF. The CDR3, as DNA: TGCGCCAGCAGCCCGAAACAGGGAATGCGCACTGAAGCTTTCTTT.

The chain combines TRBV5-1 with TRBJ2-1; 10 nucleotides align to TRBD1. Germline V lookup: CDR1 SGHRS, CDR2 YFSETQ. J lost 4 bases, V lost 4 bases, and 5 bases had no gene match. This CDR3 is built from 15 residues. CDR3 bases: TGCGCCAGCAGCGGGACAGGGGAGAGGTACAATGAGCAGTTCTTC. As protein: CASSGTGERYNEQFF.

This sequence joins TRBV7-2 and TRBJ2-1, with TRBD1 identical over 7 bases. This CDR3 comprises 15 residues. Germline-derived CDR1 and CDR2 are SGHTA and FQGNSA. The V segment lost 3 bases and the J segment 3 bases; nucleotides outside the gene matches: 5. CDR3 in amino acids: CASSFGQVDYNEQFF. The CDR3 DNA reads TGTGCCAGCAGCTTCGGACAGGTCGACTACAATGAGCAGTTCTTC.

The CDR3 protein is CASSPLGQGALELFF. The CDR3 DNA follows: TGTGCCAGCTCACCCCTGGGACAGGGGGCTTTGGAGCTGTTTTTT. The rearrangement joins TRBV18 to TRBJ2-2, with 12 positions matching TRBD1. CDR1 and CDR2 from the germline V gene are KGHSH and LQKENI. The J segment lost 10 bases and the V segment lost 3 bases, leaving 6 bases of the junction unmatched. The CDR3 covers 15 residues.

The chain employs TRBV7-3 and TRBJ1-1; 7 nucleotides align to TRBD1. This CDR3 has 13 residues. The trim removed 4 bases at V and 3 bases at J, leaving 2 bases unmatched. Per germline, CDR1 SGHTA and CDR2 FQGTGA. The CDR3 protein is CASSSQGDTEAFF. Here the CDR3 DNA reads TGTGCCAGCAGCTCGCAGGGGGACACTGAAGCTTTCTTT.

The chain links TRBV5-4 to TRBJ2-7; D unclear. This CDR3 region has 14 residues. The V gene's germline CDR1 is SGHNT and CDR2 YYREEE (reference sequence). Trimming stripped 2 bases from V and 2 bases from J, with 11 bases between. The CDR3 spells CASSLNRGTYEQYF. As DNA, the CDR3 is TGTGCCAGCAGCTTAAACAGAGGCACCTACGAGCAGTACTTC. The variable domain in full, completed from reference TRBV5-4 and TRBJ2-7, reads ETGVTQSPTHLIKTRGQQVTLRCSSQSGHNTVSWYQQALGQGPQFIFQYYREEENGRGNFPPRFSGLQFPNYSSELNVNALELDDSALYLCASSLNRGTYEQYFGPGTRLTVT.

The chain employs TRBV5-1 and TRBJ1-6, with D maybe TRBD1 (6 bases). The CDR3 is 13 residues long. Germline V gene lookup returns CDR1 SGHRS and CDR2 YFSETQ. V gave up 5 bases and J gave up 6 bases, with 9 bases separating them. CDR3 sequence (DNA): TGCGCCAGCAGGGGGGCCATTAATTCACCCCTCCACTTT. This translates into CASRGAINSPLHF.

In this sample, this clone turned up once. The chain uses TRBV7-2 and TRBJ2-1; 10 bases are a match to TRBD2. Germline V gene sequence: CDR1 SGHTA, CDR2 FQGNSA. Germline trimming cut 6 bases from V and 4 bases from J; bases unmatched to any gene: 6. CDR3 length: 15 amino acids. This CDR3 is CASRLLAGAYNEQFF. The CDR3 bases are TGTGCCAGCAGGCTTCTAGCGGGAGCTTACAATGAGCAGTTCTTC.

The chain is built from TRBV6-5 and TRBJ2-5; tentatively, D is TRBD1 or TRBD2 (5 bases each). The V end was cut by 8 bases, the J end by 5 bases, with 21 bases between. CDR1 MNHEY and CDR2 SVGAGI come from the germline V gene. There are 15 residues in the CDR3. CDR3 nucleotide sequence: TGTGCCAGCCTATTCGGGACGGCGGCTGGGGAGACCCAGTACTTC. Translated: CASLFGTAAGETQYF.

V and J are TRBV4-3 and TRBJ1-1; the D gene is possibly TRBD1 (5 bases). Trimming shortened V by 2 bases and J by 5 bases, and 12 bases separated the two germline ends. Germline V gene data show CDR1 as LGHNA and CDR2 as YSLEER. The CDR3 sequence is 14 residues long. The CDR3, as DNA: TGCGCCAGCAGCCAACAGGGTAGGGGAACTGAAGCTTTCTTT. Translation gives CASSQQGRGTEAFF.

The chain is built from TRBV29-1 and TRBJ2-3, with D possibly being TRBD1 or TRBD2 (5 bases each). Germline lookup yields CDR1 SQVTM and CDR2 ANQGSEA. CDR3 length equals 14 residues. V was trimmed by 4 bases and J by 2 bases, leaving 13 bases between them. Here the CDR3 DNA reads TGCAGCGTTGGGGGTTTAGGGACCACAGATACGCAGTATTTT. Amino acid sequence: CSVGGLGTTDTQYF.

In this sample, this clone turned up once. The chain uses TRBV3-1 (or the pseudogene TRBV3-2) and TRBJ1-1; D ambiguous. The CDR3 is 15 residues long. CDR1 LGHDT and CDR2 YNNKEL come from the germline V gene (reference sequence). V lost 6 bases, J lost 0 bases, and 14 bases lay in between. In DNA, the CDR3 is TGTGCCAGCAGACCCTCCGGACGGATGAACACTGAAGCTTTCTTT. It specifies CASRPSGRMNTEAFF.

This clone was picked up one time. The genes are TRBV2 and TRBJ2-2, with 11 nucleotides matching TRBD2. The J segment lost 5 bases and the V segment lost 1 base, leaving 3 bases of the junction unmatched. Germline loops: CDR1 SNHLY, CDR2 FYNNEI. The CDR3 loop spans 16 amino acids. In DNA form, the CDR3 reads TGTGCCAGCAGTGAAGTGACTAGCGGGACGACCGGGGAGCTGTTTTTT. This gives the protein CASSEVTSGTTGELFF.

The chain joins TRBV9 to TRBJ2-7; D call uncertain. V was trimmed by 0 bases and J by 2 bases, leaving 12 bases between them. CDR1 is SGDLS and CDR2 is YYNGEE in the germline V gene. The CDR3 spans 15 residues. CDR3 sequence reads: CASSVGGRTPYEQYF. The CDR3, as DNA: TGTGCCAGCAGCGTAGGAGGCAGGACCCCCTACGAGCAGTACTTC.

The rearrangement joins TRBV12-3 or TRBV12-4 to TRBJ2-5, with D possibly TRBD2 on 5 matching bases. V gave up 8 bases and J gave up 7 bases, with 14 bases separating them. The CDR3 spans 12 residues. The CDR3 DNA reads as TGTGCCAGCGGCCCCCGGGGTGGGACCCAGTACTTC. This encodes CASGPRGGTQYF.

V usage is TRBV18 and J usage is TRBJ1-5; tentative D call: TRBD1 (6 bases). Trimming shortened V by 2 bases and J by 1 base, and 12 bases separated the two germline ends. There are 16 residues in the CDR3. CDR1 and CDR2 (germline): KGHSH, LQKENI. CDR3: CASSPKGVGSNQPQHF. The CDR3 DNA is TGTGCCAGCTCACCAAAGGGGGTAGGAAGCAATCAGCCCCAGCATTTT.

This rearrangement joins TRBV6-5 to TRBJ1-2; 9 positions match TRBD1. Germline CDR1 and CDR2: MNHEY and SVGAGI. J was trimmed by 7 bases and V by 4 bases; bases with no gene match: 7. There are 14 residues in the CDR3. DNA for the CDR3: TGTGCCAGCAGTTTGATACAGGGGGCGCGTGGCTACACCTTC. Translating it yields CASSLIQGARGYTF.

The chain combines TRBV2 with TRBJ1-5; D remains ambiguous. Trimming stripped 6 bases from V and 4 bases from J, with 16 bases between. This CDR3 is 15 amino acids long. Germline V CDR1 and CDR2: SNHLY, FYNNEI. The CDR3: CASRGGRVENQPQHF. The CDR3 DNA follows: TGTGCCAGCAGAGGAGGGCGGGTCGAGAATCAGCCCCAGCATTTT.

J is TRBJ2-3 and V is TRBV5-6; perhaps D is TRBD1 or TRBD2 (5 bases each). The CDR3 loop spans 15 amino acids. Germline loops: CDR1 SGHDT, CDR2 YYEEEE. Trimming pared 4 bases from V and 0 bases from J, leaving 12 bases between. CDR3 bases: TGTGCCAGCAGCCCAGGGACCACAAGCACAGATACGCAGTATTTT. It is translated as CASSPGTTSTDTQYF. The full variable domain, with the rest looked up from reference TRBV5-6 and TRBJ2-3, is DAGVTQSPTHLIKTRGQQVTLRCSPKSGHDTVSWYQQALGQGPQFIFQYYEEEERQRGNFPDRFSGHQFPNYSSELNVNALLLGDSALYLCASSPGTTSTDTQYFGPGTRLTVL.

The chain couples TRBV9 to TRBJ1-5; no clear D. V lost 0 bases and J 6 bases, leaving 7 bases between the germline ends. The CDR3 sequence is 13 residues long. Looked up from germline, CDR1 is SGDLS and CDR2 is YYNGEE. The DNA of the CDR3 is TGTGCCAGCAGCGTAGGAGGTAGTCAGCCCCAGCATTTT. Amino acid sequence: CASSVGGSQPQHF. The full variable domain, its missing parts supplied by reference TRBV9 and TRBJ1-5, is DSGVTQTPKHLITATGQRVTLRCSPRSGDLSVYWYQQSLDQGLQFLIQYYNGEERAKGNILERFSAQQFPDLHSELNLSSLELGDSALYFCASSVGGSQPQHFGDGTRLSIL.

This clone appeared once. This chain uses TRBV5-4 with TRBJ2-5; D call uncertain. Per the germline V gene, CDR1 is SGHNT and CDR2 is YYREEE (reference sequence). V was trimmed by 4 bases and J by 0 bases, leaving 10 bases between them. CDR3 length: 14 amino acids. CDR3: CASSLPTDQETQYF. The CDR3 DNA reads TGTGCCAGCAGCCTTCCGACGGACCAAGAGACCCAGTACTTC.

The rearrangement uses TRBV6-5 and TRBJ2-3, with D hard to call. Germline assignment: CDR1 MNHEY and CDR2 SVGAGI. V lost 6 bases, J lost 3 bases, and 7 bases lay in between. The CDR3 covers 12 residues. The DNA of the CDR3 is TGTGCCAGCAGAACTCCGACAGATACGCAGTATTTT. It codes for CASRTPTDTQYF.

V and J are TRBV18 and TRBJ2-1; 8 nucleotides line up with TRBD1. The CDR3 runs to 15 residues. Germline V CDR1 and CDR2: KGHSH, LQKENI. J gave up 5 bases and V 0 bases, and 3 bases lay outside the gene matches. CDR3 in amino acids: CASSPPGQENNEQFF. For the CDR3, the DNA is TGTGCCAGCTCACCACCGGGACAGGAAAACAATGAGCAGTTCTTC.